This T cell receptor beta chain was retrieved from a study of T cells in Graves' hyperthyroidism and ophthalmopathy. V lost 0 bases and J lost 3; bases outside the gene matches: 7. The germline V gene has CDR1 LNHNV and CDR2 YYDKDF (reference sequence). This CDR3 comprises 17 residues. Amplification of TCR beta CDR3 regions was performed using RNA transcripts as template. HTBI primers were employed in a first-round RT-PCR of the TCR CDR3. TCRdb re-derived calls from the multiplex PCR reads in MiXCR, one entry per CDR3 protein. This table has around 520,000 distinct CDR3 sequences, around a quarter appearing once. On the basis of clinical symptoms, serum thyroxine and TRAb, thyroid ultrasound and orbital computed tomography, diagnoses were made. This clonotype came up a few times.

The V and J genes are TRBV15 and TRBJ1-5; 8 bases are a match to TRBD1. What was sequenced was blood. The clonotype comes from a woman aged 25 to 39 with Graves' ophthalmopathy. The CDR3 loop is CATSRDPSGQANQPQHF. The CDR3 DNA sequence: TGTGCCACCAGCAGAGATCCCTCGGGACAGGCCAATCAGCCCCAGCATTTT.